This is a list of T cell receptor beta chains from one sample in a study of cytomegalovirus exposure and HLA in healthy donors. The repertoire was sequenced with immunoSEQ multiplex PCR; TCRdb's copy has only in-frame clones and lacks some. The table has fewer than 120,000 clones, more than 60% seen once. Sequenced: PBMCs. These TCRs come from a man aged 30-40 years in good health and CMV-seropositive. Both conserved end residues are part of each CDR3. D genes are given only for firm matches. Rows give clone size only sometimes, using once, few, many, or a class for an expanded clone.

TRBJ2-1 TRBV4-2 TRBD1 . CASSTGTGQFYNEQFF TGTGCCAGCAGCACAGGGACAGGGCAATTTTACAATGAGCAGTTCTTC
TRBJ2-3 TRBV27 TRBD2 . CASSFLAGGPRDTQYF TGTGCCAGCAGTTTTCTAGCGGGGGGGCCGAGAGATACGCAGTATTTT
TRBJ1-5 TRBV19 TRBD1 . CASSKVGGHSNQPQHF TGTGCCAGTAGTAAGGTAGGGGGCCATAGCAATCAGCCCCAGCATTTT
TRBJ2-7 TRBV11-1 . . CASSSIGSDSYYEQYF TGTGCCAGCAGCTCTATAGGGTCAGACAGCTACTACGAGCAGTACTTC
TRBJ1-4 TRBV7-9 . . CASGNEKLFF TGTGCCAGTGGCAACGAAAAACTGTTTTTT
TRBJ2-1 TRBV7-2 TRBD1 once CASSLAGTANNEQFF TGTGCCAGCAGCTTAGCAGGGACAGCCAACAATGAGCAGTTCTTC
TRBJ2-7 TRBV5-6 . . CASSSGREIYEQYF TGTGCCAGCAGCTCCGGACGGGAGATCTACGAGCAGTACTTC
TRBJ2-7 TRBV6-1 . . CASSTRPESSYEQYF TGTGCCAGCAGTACCAGGCCAGAATCTTCCTACGAGCAGTACTTC
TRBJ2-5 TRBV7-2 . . CASSLAGAGETQYF TGTGCCAGCAGCTTAGCTGGGGCCGGGGAGACCCAGTACTTC
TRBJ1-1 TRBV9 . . CASSVWANTEAFF TGTGCCAGCAGCGTGTGGGCGAACACTGAAGCTTTCTTT
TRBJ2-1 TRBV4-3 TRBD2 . CASSRTTSGGPYNEQFF TGCGCCAGCAGCCGCACGACTAGCGGGGGCCCCTACAATGAGCAGTTCTTC
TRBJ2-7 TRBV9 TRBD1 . CASSVEDRSYEQYF TGTGCCAGCAGCGTAGAGGACAGGTCGTACGAGCAGTACTTC
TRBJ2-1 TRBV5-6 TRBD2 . CASSLFAGDYNEQFF TGTGCCAGCAGCTTGTTTGCGGGGGACTACAATGAGCAGTTCTTC
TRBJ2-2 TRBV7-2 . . CASSILVPGELFF TGTGCCAGCAGCATACTAGTCCCCGGGGAGCTGTTTTTT
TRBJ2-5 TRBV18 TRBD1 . CASSLTTESGGEETQYF TGTGCCAGCTCACTCACTACCGAATCAGGGGGCGAGGAGACCCAGTACTTC
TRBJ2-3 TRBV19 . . CASMPSRLFTDTQYF TGTGCCAGTATGCCGTCGCGACTTTTCACAGATACGCAGTATTTT
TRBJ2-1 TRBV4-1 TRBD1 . CASSFRQGGVNEQFF TGCGCCAGCAGCTTTCGACAGGGGGGCGTGAATGAGCAGTTCTTC
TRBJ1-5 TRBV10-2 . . CASSEGGSPPQHF TGCGCCAGCAGTGAAGGGGGTAGTCCGCCCCAGCATTTT
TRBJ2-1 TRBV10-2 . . CASSERQGTYNEQFF TGCGCCAGCAGTGAGCGGCAGGGTACCTACAATGAGCAGTTCTTC
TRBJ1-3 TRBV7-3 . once CASNCRGAPGNTIYF TGTGCCAGCAATTGCCGGGGGGCGCCGGGAAACACCATATATTTT